The 8 T cell receptor beta chains below come from one sample, sequenced in a study of shared clonotypes between healthy human individuals. The data were produced by immunoSEQ multiplex PCR, yet TCRdb's version contains in-frame clones alone and is incomplete. The data hold some 550,000 clones, with around 97% observed a single time. Input material: naive CD4+ T cells sorted from blood. Subset denoted: CD45RA+ positively selected. These receptors were collected from a woman aged 25 to 39 in good health.

The table lists this clone with a few counts. Different DNA sequences within this sample yield the same CDR3. The V call is TRBV5-1, the J call TRBJ2-3, with D tentatively TRBD1 (5 bases). The CDR3 runs 14 residues. Germline-derived CDR1 and CDR2 are SGHRS and YFSETQ. V was cut by 0 bases and J by 0 bases, with 5 bases left in between. The CDR3 region has the DNA TGCGCCAGCAGCTTGGGACAGAGCACAGATACGCAGTATTTT. It is translated as CASSLGQSTDTQYF.

This sequence joins TRBV10-2 and TRBJ2-2; 8 nucleotides agree with TRBD2. The CDR3 is 17 residues long. The ends lost 2 bases at V and 7 bases at J; junction bases unmatched: 12. In germline, CDR1 is WSHSY, CDR2 SAAADI. CDR3 in amino acids: CASSETQGVAGNGELFF. For the CDR3, the DNA is TGCGCCAGCAGTGAGACTCAGGGAGTAGCGGGAAACGGGGAGCTGTTTTTT.

V gene TRBV9 combines with J gene TRBJ2-3; 13 positions agree with TRBD2. CDR1 and CDR2 (germline): SGDLS, YYNGEE. V lost 0 bases to trimming and J lost 4 bases; unmatched junction nucleotides: 5. The CDR3 extends over 17 amino acids. The CDR3 region has the DNA TGTGCCAGCAGCGTAGGACTAGCGGGAGGTTTCTCAGATACGCAGTATTTT. This sequence encodes CASSVGLAGGFSDTQYF.

This clone was seen only once. The chain employs TRBV10-3 and TRBJ2-6, with D possibly TRBD1 on 5 matching bases. The germline V gene encodes CDR1 ENHRY and CDR2 SYGVKD. The CDR3 runs 16 residues. Trimming removed 5 bases at V and 0 bases at J, with 11 bases between. In DNA form, the CDR3 reads TGTGCCATCAGTAGTGAACAGGTCTCTGGGGCCAACGTCCTGACTTTC. Translated: CAISSEQVSGANVLTF.

The chain carries TRBV11-2 and TRBJ2-7, with 9 bases matching TRBD2. V shed 0 bases, J shed 7 bases, and the junction held 7 bases outside the gene matches. CDR3 length equals 15 residues. The germline CDR1 and CDR2 sequences are SGHAT and FQNNGV. CDR3: CASSLDLAGGREQYF. The DNA for the CDR3 is TGTGCCAGCAGCTTAGATCTGGCGGGAGGGCGTGAGCAGTACTTC.

Points on this clone: The same CDR3 can be traced to other DNA sequences in this sample. The chain uses TRBV27 and TRBJ2-5; 7 positions agree with TRBD2. CDR3 length: 12 residues. With V trimmed by 5 bases and J by 4 bases, 1 base remained unmatched. Germline assignment: CDR1 MNHEY and CDR2 SMNVEV (reference sequence). The CDR3 is CASSGGGETQYF. The CDR3 DNA reads as TGTGCCAGCAGTGGGGGGGGAGAGACCCAGTACTTC.

The count of this clone is one. The CDR3 spells CASSLGTSRGNQPQHF. In nucleotides, the CDR3 is TGTGCCAGCAGCTTAGGCACGTCTAGAGGCAATCAGCCCCAGCATTTT. The rearrangement links TRBV7-8 to TRBJ1-5; D not resolved. Germline CDR1 is SGHVS and CDR2 is FQNEAQ. The CDR3 consists of 16 residues. V lost 1 base, J lost 2 bases, and 12 bases lay in between.

The chain couples TRBV29-1 to TRBJ2-1, with a tentative D call TRBD2 (5 bases). CDR1 is SQVTM and CDR2 is ANQGSEA in the germline V gene. The V and J ends lost 3 bases and 9 bases respectively, with 12 bases between them. This CDR3 contains 12 residues. The CDR3 sequence is CSVEAPGIEQFF. The CDR3 region has the DNA TGCAGCGTTGAGGCCCCGGGAATTGAGCAGTTCTTC.